These 31 T cell receptor beta chains came from one sample sequenced in a study of blood T cells in healthy people across ages. The authors ran a second PCR of about 7 to 12 cycles using a sample-barcoded 5' primer and a J-beta primer mix. TCRdb re-derived calls from the 5' RACE reads in MiXCR, one entry per CDR3 protein. The sample has roughly 1.4 million distinct CDR3 sequences; 59% are singletons. Specimen: blood. All receptors come from a man between 18 and 29 years old in good health.

This clonotype was counted many times. This chain connects TRBV19 to TRBJ2-7, with D possibly TRBD2 on 6 matching bases. The CDR3 spans 15 residues. Germline CDR1 and CDR2: LNHDA and SQIVND (reference sequence). Trimming removed 3 bases at V and 2 bases at J, with 14 bases between. The CDR3 protein is CASSISEEGPYEQYF. The CDR3 DNA reads as TGTGCCAGTAGTATTAGTGAGGAGGGACCCTACGAGCAGTACTTC.

V is TRBV5-1 and J is TRBJ1-2, with D possibly matching TRBD1 (5 bases). V dropped 0 bases and J dropped 5 bases, with 14 bases sitting between them. The CDR3 is made up of 15 amino acids. Per the germline V gene, CDR1 is SGHRS and CDR2 is YFSETQ. CDR3 sequence reads: CASSLGSGREYGYTF. As DNA, the CDR3 is TGCGCCAGCAGCTTGGGTTCGGGCAGGGAGTATGGCTACACCTTC. Full variable domain (outside the CDR3, taken from reference TRBV5-1 and TRBJ1-2): KAGVTQTPRYLIKTRGQQVTLSCSPISGHRSVSWYQQTPGQGLQFLFEYFSETQRNKGNFPGRFSGRQFSNSRSEMNVSTLELGDSALYLCASSLGSGREYGYTFGSGTRLTVV.

The V gene is TRBV6-6, the J gene TRBJ1-6; 7 bases are a match to TRBD1. The germline V gene has CDR1 MNHNY and CDR2 SVGAGI (reference sequence). The CDR3 contains 15 residues. With V trimmed by 6 bases and J by 7 bases, 9 bases remained unmatched. CDR3 residues: CASSSGQASNSPLHF. DNA of the CDR3: TGTGCCAGCAGCTCCGGACAGGCCTCCAATTCACCCCTCCACTTT.

V and J are TRBV29-1 and TRBJ1-2; 8 bases match TRBD1. This CDR3 is 15 amino acids long. Losses at the gene ends were 7 bases for V and 2 bases for J; bases not matched to a gene: 12. Germline V gene lookup returns CDR1 SQVTM and CDR2 ANQGSEA. The CDR3 region is CSALETDRGNYGYTF. CDR3 nucleotide sequence: TGCAGCGCTTTAGAAACCGACAGGGGAAACTATGGCTACACCTTC. Together with reference TRBV29-1 and TRBJ1-2, the CDR3 gives the full variable domain: SAVISQKPSRDICQRGTSLTIQCQVDSQVTMMFWYRQQPGQSLTLIATANQGSEATYESGFVIDKFPISRPNLTFSTLTVSNMSPEDSSIYLCSALETDRGNYGYTFGSGTRLTVV.

This chain links TRBV2 with TRBJ2-1; D is uncertain. Trimming left V 6 bases short and J 8 bases short, with 11 bases between. CDR1 and CDR2 (germline): SNHLY, FYNNEI. CDR3 length: 12 residues. The CDR3 loop reads CASRSLADEQFF. The DNA for the CDR3 is TGTGCCAGCAGGTCACTCGCCGATGAGCAGTTCTTC.

The chain links TRBV29-1 to TRBJ2-1, with D hard to call. The CDR3 runs to 13 residues. Trimming pared 7 bases from V and 4 bases from J, leaving 14 bases between. Germline V lookup: CDR1 SQVTM, CDR2 ANQGSEA. Here the CDR3 reads CSAVGTSYNEQFF. The CDR3, as DNA: TGCAGCGCTGTAGGCACCTCTTACAATGAGCAGTTCTTC.

The rearrangement joins TRBV12-3 or TRBV12-4 to TRBJ1-4; maybe TRBD1 (5 bases). The CDR3 has 12 amino acids. V was shortened by 5 bases and J by 11 bases, with 12 bases between the two germline ends. CDR3 DNA: TGTGCCAGCAGTGGGGCCGAGGACAAACTGTTTTTT. Residues: CASSGAEDKLFF.

Regarding this clonotype: One end of the junction fails to match germline, which may point to a read error. V usage is TRBV5-4 and J usage is TRBJ2-7; TRBD1 is a possible D gene (6 bases). Germline V gives CDR1 SGHNT, CDR2 YYREEE (reference sequence). This CDR3 spans 15 amino acids. The CDR3 DNA sequence: TGTGCCAGCAGCTTGGCCCCTACAGGGTCCTACGAGGAGTACTTC. This codes for CASSLAPTGSYEEYF. The complete variable domain, with remaining parts taken from reference TRBV5-4 and TRBJ2-7, reads ETGVTQSPTHLIKTRGQQVTLRCSSQSGHNTVSWYQQALGQGPQFIFQYYREEENGRGNFPPRFSGLQFPNYSSELNVNALELDDSALYLCASSLAPTGSYEEYFGPGTRLTVT.

To note about this clonotype: One end of the junction varies from germline; a read error may be responsible. J is TRBJ2-3 and V is TRBV5-5; TRBD1 agrees at 7 bases. The CDR3 covers 14 residues. The germline V gene has CDR1 SGHKS and CDR2 YYEKEE (reference sequence). In DNA form, the CDR3 reads TGTGCCAGCAGCTTGATAGGGGGCACAGGTACGCAGTATTTT. Encoded protein: CASSLIGGTGTQYF. The variable domain in full, with the rest retrieved from reference TRBV5-5 and TRBJ2-3, is DAGVTQSPTHLIKTRGQQVTLRCSPISGHKSVSWYQQVLGQGPQFIFQYYEKEERGRGNFPDRFSARQFPNYSSELNVNALLLGDSALYLCASSLIGGTGTQYFGPGTRLTVL.

This clonotype has a handful of counts. The V call is TRBV29-1, the J call TRBJ2-7; TRBD2 agrees at 9 bases. The CDR3 contains 14 residues. Trimming at V came to 2 bases and at J to 2 bases, leaving 4 bases not matched to a gene. Germline V gene data show CDR1 as SQVTM and CDR2 as ANQGSEA. The CDR3 loop is CSVESSGETYEQYF. In DNA form, the CDR3 reads TGCAGCGTTGAATCTAGCGGGGAGACCTACGAGCAGTACTTC.

The chain couples TRBV9 to TRBJ1-2, with 9 positions matching TRBD1. The CDR3 covers 15 residues. V shed 3 bases, J shed 1 base, and the junction held 4 bases outside the gene matches. The germline V gene encodes CDR1 SGDLS and CDR2 YYNGEE. The CDR3 DNA sequence: TGTGCCAGCAGCGCCCGGGACAGGGTTAACTATGGCTACACCTTC. Its protein product is CASSARDRVNYGYTF.

This clonotype came up once. This chain links TRBV29-1 with TRBJ1-2; 11 nucleotides line up with TRBD1. Trimming removed 5 bases from V and 3 bases from J; junction bases left unmatched: 8. The germline gives CDR1 SQVTM, CDR2 ANQGSEA. The CDR3 runs 15 residues. The CDR3: CSVYTVGQGDYGYTF. CDR3 DNA sequence: TGCAGCGTTTATACGGTGGGACAGGGGGACTATGGCTACACCTTC.

This clonotype was found once. The V and J genes are TRBV29-1 and TRBJ2-6, with D unresolved. Germline CDR1 and CDR2: SQVTM and ANQGSEA. V was shortened by 1 base and J by 0 bases, with 7 bases between the two germline ends. The CDR3 runs 15 residues. CDR3 in amino acids: CSVEVPSSGANVLTF. CDR3 nucleotide sequence: TGCAGCGTTGAAGTGCCTAGCTCTGGGGCCAACGTCCTGACTTTC.

In its sample, this clonotype was seen a few times. The chain couples TRBV29-1 to TRBJ2-7; 7 bases fit TRBD1. CDR3 length equals 12 residues. The V and J ends lost 6 bases and 2 bases, in that order; junction bases with no gene match: 4. Per germline, CDR1 SQVTM and CDR2 ANQGSEA. CDR3 sequence reads: CSVTGQTYEQYF. The CDR3 nucleotides read TGCAGCGTAACGGGACAGACCTACGAGCAGTACTTC.

V gene TRBV25-1 combines with J gene TRBJ1-1; D is uncertain. The CDR3 spans 13 residues. Trimming pared 1 base from V and 2 bases from J, leaving 5 bases between. CDR1 is MGHDK, CDR2 SYGVNS, per germline. The CDR3 DNA follows: TGTGCCAGCAGTGAATGGTCTAACACTGAAGCTTTCTTT. As protein: CASSEWSNTEAFF.

This chain joins TRBV9 and TRBJ2-1, with 7 bases that match TRBD2. Trimming cost V 0 bases and J 4 bases; bases outside gene matches: 7. This CDR3 is 16 amino acids long. Per the germline V gene, CDR1 is SGDLS and CDR2 is YYNGEE. The CDR3 is CASSVGASGSYNEQFF. The CDR3 DNA sequence: TGTGCCAGCAGCGTAGGAGCTAGCGGCTCTTACAATGAGCAGTTCTTC.

V is TRBV4-1 and J is TRBJ2-6, with a tentative D call TRBD2 (5 bases). There are 17 residues in the CDR3. The V end lost 2 bases, the J end lost 1 base, and 12 bases lay between the germline ends. In germline, CDR1 is MGHRA, CDR2 YSYEKL. The CDR3 DNA reads TGCGCCAGCAGCCAACCCCCGGGATATTCTGGGGCCAACGTCCTGACTTTC. Its translation is CASSQPPGYSGANVLTF.

The genes are TRBV4-1 and TRBJ2-3, with 7 bases fitting TRBD2. The germline gives CDR1 MGHRA, CDR2 YSYEKL. The ends lost 4 bases at V and 4 bases at J; junction bases unmatched: 5. The CDR3 runs to 14 residues. The CDR3 region is CASSREAGADTQYF. Here the CDR3 DNA reads TGCGCCAGCAGCCGCGAGGCGGGGGCAGATACGCAGTATTTT.

The rearrangement joins TRBV15 to TRBJ2-3, with D unclear. CDR3 length: 16 amino acids. CDR1 is LNHNV and CDR2 is YYDKDF in the germline V gene (reference sequence). V was clipped by 1 base and J by 0 bases, with 11 bases between them. In nucleotides, the CDR3 is TGTGCCACCAGCAGAGTCCCGATTCCCAGCACAGATACGCAGTATTTT. Amino acids: CATSRVPIPSTDTQYF.

This clonotype was counted only a few times. The chain recombines TRBV6-5 with TRBJ2-7; 7 positions agree with TRBD1. This CDR3 is 12 amino acids long. From germline, CDR1 is MNHEY and CDR2 SVGAGI. With 6 bases clipped from V and 7 bases from J, the junction kept 6 bases outside the gene matches. The CDR3 loop is CASSKGAREQYF. CDR3 DNA sequence: TGTGCCAGCAGCAAGGGGGCCCGAGAGCAGTACTTC.

This clonotype was recorded many times. The chain is built from TRBV4-2 and TRBJ2-6; D is unclear. The germline CDR1 and CDR2 sequences are LGHNA and YNFKEQ. The ends were cut back, 0 bases at V and 0 bases at J, with 6 bases in the middle. The CDR3 covers 16 residues. The CDR3 is CASSQDPHSGANVLTF. For the CDR3, the DNA is TGTGCCAGCAGCCAAGATCCGCACTCTGGGGCCAACGTCCTGACTTTC.

J is TRBJ1-2 and V is TRBV27, with D possibly being TRBD1 (6 bases). Trimming took 5 bases from V and 3 from J, leaving 13 bases between them. The CDR3 has 14 amino acids. CDR1 MNHEY and CDR2 SMNVEV come from the germline V gene (reference sequence). The CDR3 DNA is TGTGCCAGCAGTCCGACAGGCCTTTACTATGGCTACACCTTC. Its protein is CASSPTGLYYGYTF.

The rearrangement joins TRBV27 to TRBJ2-1; D is possibly TRBD2 (6 bases). V dropped 1 base and J dropped 11 bases, with 18 bases sitting between them. CDR3 size: 15 residues. Germline loops: CDR1 MNHEY, CDR2 SMNVEV (reference sequence). CDR3 DNA: TGTGCCAGCAGTTTATACCGGGACTCGCCGAATAAGCAGTTCTTC. Protein: CASSLYRDSPNKQFF.

The chain combines TRBV28 with TRBJ2-1; D remains unclear. The V gene lost 3 bases and the J gene lost 8 bases, with 14 bases spanning the gap. Germline CDR1 reads MDHEN; CDR2 reads SYDVKM. The length of the CDR3 is 14 residues. Written as DNA, the CDR3 is TGTGCCAGCAGTTTGGGCGCCAGGTTCGATGAGCAGTTCTTC. Translation: CASSLGARFDEQFF.

The chain combines TRBV7-9 with TRBJ2-6; D unresolved. Between the trimmed V and J ends, which lost 3 bases and 1 base, there was a span of 7 bases. This CDR3 is 15 amino acids long. Germline CDR1 and CDR2: SEHNR and FQNEAQ (reference sequence). The CDR3 sequence is CASSFMGSGANVLTF. CDR3 bases: TGTGCCAGCAGCTTTATGGGGTCTGGGGCCAACGTCCTGACTTTC.

This clonotype was picked up a small number of times. The CDR3 sequence is CASSLTRGGDEQFF. The CDR3 DNA sequence: TGCGCCAGCAGCCTTACCCGGGGGGGGGATGAGCAGTTCTTC. This chain connects TRBV4-3 to TRBJ2-1; 8 nucleotides align to TRBD2. This CDR3 is 14 amino acids long. Germline-derived CDR1 and CDR2 are LGHNA and YSLEER. V lost 4 bases, J lost 8 bases, and 7 bases stayed unmatched.

V and J are TRBV19 and TRBJ2-7; weak D call: TRBD1 (6 bases). The CDR3 runs to 15 residues. The germline V gene encodes CDR1 LNHDA and CDR2 SQIVND (reference sequence). With 3 bases removed from V and 2 bases from J, the gap between germline ends came to 14 bases. The CDR3 here is CASSMMTGVAYEQYF. Written as DNA, the CDR3 is TGTGCCAGTAGTATGATGACAGGTGTCGCCTACGAGCAGTACTTC.

This chain joins TRBV27 and TRBJ2-1; no firm D call. The CDR3 runs to 13 residues. Trimming took 4 bases from V and 4 from J, leaving 8 bases between them. Germline values: CDR1 MNHEY, CDR2 SMNVEV (reference sequence). The CDR3 nucleotides read TGTGCCAGCAGTTATCTCCCATACAATGAGCAGTTCTTC. It translates to CASSYLPYNEQFF.

This clonotype has a handful of counts. This sequence joins TRBV4-1 and TRBJ2-2, with 11 bases lining up with TRBD1. Germline CDR1 and CDR2: MGHRA and YSYEKL. The CDR3 has 16 amino acids. Unmatched junction bases numbered 3, after V lost 1 base and J lost 5 bases. The CDR3 protein is CASSQARDRGTGELFF. For the CDR3, the DNA is TGCGCCAGCAGCCAAGCGAGGGACAGGGGGACCGGGGAGCTGTTTTTT.

This clonotype appeared once. One end of the junction is discordant with germline, which a read error may explain. The rearrangement uses TRBV28 and TRBJ2-3; D may be TRBD2 (6 bases). The CDR3 length is 15 residues. Germline V gene lookup returns CDR1 MDHEN and CDR2 SYDVKM. CDR3 amino acids: CASSFTGEPTDTRYF. CDR3 in DNA: TGTGCCAGCAGTTTCACGGGGGAGCCCACAGATACGCGGTATTTT.

This clonotype came up a few times. The junction and the germline gene differ at one end; a read error may be behind it. The J gene is TRBJ2-1, the V gene TRBV10-3, with 12 nucleotides matching TRBD2. Germline CDR1 ENHRY, CDR2 SYGVKD. The CDR3 runs 17 residues. CDR3 residues: CAISGGATSGRWNGQFF. CDR3 in DNA: TGTGCCATCAGTGGAGGGGCTACTAGCGGGAGGTGGAATGGGCAGTTCTTC.